A single sample gave rise to the 3 T cell receptor beta chains below, sequenced in a study of technical replicates of blood from a handful of donors. Method: immunoSEQ multiplex PCR; TCRdb's copy keeps in-frame clones and lacks some. Of about 74,000 clones in the sample, 85% to 95% were seen once. The specimen sequenced was T cells isolated from PBMCs. These TCRs come from a human donor in good health.

The rearrangement links TRBV29-1 to TRBJ2-1; TRBD1 matches at 9 bases. Unmatched junction bases numbered 9, after V lost 3 bases and J lost 6 bases. This CDR3 has 15 amino acids. The germline V gene has CDR1 SQVTM and CDR2 ANQGSEA. This CDR3 is CSVEGQGRLRNEQFF. CDR3 bases: TGCAGCGTTGAGGGACAGGGTAGACTGCGCAATGAGCAGTTCTTC.

The V call is TRBV10-1, the J call TRBJ2-7, with D perhaps matching TRBD2 (5 bases). Trimming shortened V by 0 bases and J by 5 bases, and 11 bases separated the two germline ends. CDR3 size: 14 residues. The germline gives CDR1 WNHNN, CDR2 SYGVQD (reference sequence). This CDR3 reads CASSESGGRDEQYF. In DNA form, the CDR3 reads TGCGCCAGCAGTGAGTCAGGAGGAAGAGACGAGCAGTACTTC.

This clone was seen only once. V gene TRBV15 combines with J gene TRBJ2-7, with 7 bases aligning to TRBD1. The CDR3 extends over 13 amino acids. Germline assignment: CDR1 LNHNV and CDR2 YYDKDF (reference sequence). The V and J ends lost 7 bases and 2 bases, in that order; junction bases with no gene match: 5. CDR3 sequence (DNA): TGTGCCACCACCGGGACAGAAACCTACGAGCAGTACTTC. It translates to CATTGTETYEQYF.